This is a list of T cell receptor beta chains from one sample in a study of blood T cell repertoires in COVID-19. Data came from immunoSEQ multiplex PCR; TCRdb stores just in-frame clones and leaves some out. Among roughly 51,000 clones, around nine tenths were seen once, and the ten largest hold about 5.1%. Sequencing was carried out using peripheral blood. These TCRs come from a man in his 70s with acute or convalescent COVID-19. The CDR3 runs from the conserved cysteine through the conserved F or W. Part of the rows lack a size; the others show once, few, many or a class for expanded clones.

CDR3 protein: CASRGYNLGVGEQFF; J gene: TRBJ2-1; clone size: .; V gene: TRBV2
CDR3 protein: CASSIRGGDLYEQYF; J gene: TRBJ2-7; clone size: .; V gene: TRBV7-2
CDR3 protein: CASSEDPSGTRGGYTF; J gene: TRBJ1-2; clone size: .; V gene: TRBV9
CDR3 protein: CASSPLNRGSHGYTF; J gene: TRBJ1-2; clone size: .; V gene: TRBV18
CDR3 protein: CASSRDRGTEQYF; J gene: TRBJ2-7; clone size: once; V gene: TRBV27
CDR3 protein: CASTPTDRGRVSYNSPLHF; J gene: TRBJ1-6; clone size: .; V gene: TRBV6-2/TRBV6-3
CDR3 protein: CASTRMTVSYEQYF; J gene: TRBJ2-7; clone size: .; V gene: TRBV28
CDR3 protein: CASSLGGTVSNYGYTF; J gene: TRBJ1-2; clone size: .; V gene: TRBV25-1
CDR3 protein: CAWSITGSGNTIYF; J gene: TRBJ1-3; clone size: .; V gene: TRBV30
CDR3 protein: CASSQKTVTDTQYF; J gene: TRBJ2-3; clone size: .; V gene: TRBV27
CDR3 protein: CASSRQGVEYF; J gene: TRBJ2-7; clone size: .; V gene: TRBV19
CDR3 protein: CASSQDIGTGYNEQFF; J gene: TRBJ2-1; clone size: .; V gene: TRBV14
CDR3 protein: CASTPDRVNSPLHF; J gene: TRBJ1-6; clone size: .; V gene: TRBV19
CDR3 protein: CASSPRLAGGLGEQYF; J gene: TRBJ2-7; clone size: once; V gene: TRBV18
CDR3 protein: CASSPTGVQPQHF; J gene: TRBJ1-5; clone size: .; V gene: TRBV7-2
CDR3 protein: CASAQTRFGGNTGELFF; J gene: TRBJ2-2; clone size: .; V gene: TRBV5-1
CDR3 protein: CASRGGQVIGSPLHF; J gene: TRBJ1-6; clone size: .; V gene: TRBV7-7
CDR3 protein: CASRRQGAGTEAFF; J gene: TRBJ1-1; clone size: .; V gene: TRBV2
CDR3 protein: CASSYSKREMNTEAFF; J gene: TRBJ1-1; clone size: few; V gene: TRBV6-5
CDR3 protein: CASSPVTGNTEAFF; J gene: TRBJ1-1; clone size: .; V gene: TRBV9
CDR3 protein: CASSKLAQAKNIQYF; J gene: TRBJ2-4; clone size: .; V gene: TRBV21-1
CDR3 protein: CASSAQGSGNTIYF; J gene: TRBJ1-3; clone size: .; V gene: TRBV7-6
CDR3 protein: CASSLRSTSGTNYNEQFF; J gene: TRBJ2-1; clone size: .; V gene: TRBV7-9
CDR3 protein: CASTFWEVGGFRNTIYF; J gene: TRBJ1-3; clone size: .; V gene: TRBV28
CDR3 protein: CASSLEQASGNTIYF; J gene: TRBJ1-3; clone size: once; V gene: TRBV5-5
CDR3 protein: CASTPPAGDTQYF; J gene: TRBJ2-3; clone size: once; V gene: TRBV7-9
CDR3 protein: CASSQTGSPYEQYF; J gene: TRBJ2-7; clone size: .; V gene: TRBV7-2
CDR3 protein: CASSLPGGALSALHF; J gene: TRBJ1-6; clone size: .; V gene: TRBV7-2
CDR3 protein: CASTRPGQYGYTF; J gene: TRBJ1-2; clone size: .; V gene: TRBV6-5
CDR3 protein: CASSLWMRGTQETQYF; J gene: TRBJ2-5; clone size: once; V gene: TRBV28
CDR3 protein: CASTPGQGNYGYTF; J gene: TRBJ1-2; clone size: .; V gene: TRBV9
CDR3 protein: CASSLVQTEAFF; J gene: TRBJ1-1; clone size: .; V gene: TRBV5-5
CDR3 protein: CASSEDLNTEAFF; J gene: TRBJ1-1; clone size: once; V gene: TRBV6-2/TRBV6-3
CDR3 protein: CASSPRRGPEDEKLFF; J gene: TRBJ1-4; clone size: .; V gene: TRBV9
CDR3 protein: CASVRGRETQYF; J gene: TRBJ2-5; clone size: .; V gene: TRBV2
CDR3 protein: CSARRREGYTF; J gene: TRBJ1-2; clone size: few; V gene: TRBV20-1
CDR3 protein: CASSWGQEYNSPLHF; J gene: TRBJ1-6; clone size: .; V gene: TRBV4-1
CDR3 protein: CASSLDLGLSSYEQYF; J gene: TRBJ2-7; clone size: few; V gene: TRBV7-9
CDR3 protein: CASSLPGNTEAFF; J gene: TRBJ1-1; clone size: once; V gene: TRBV27
CDR3 protein: CASSSRGDTIYF; J gene: TRBJ1-3; clone size: .; V gene: TRBV5-1
CDR3 protein: CASSSLAGGLETQYF; J gene: TRBJ2-5; clone size: .; V gene: TRBV7-2
CDR3 protein: CASSSDRDTQHF; J gene: TRBJ1-5; clone size: once; V gene: TRBV2
CDR3 protein: CASSTGTGNTEAFF; J gene: TRBJ1-1; clone size: .; V gene: TRBV5-1
CDR3 protein: CASSLGRKNTEAFF; J gene: TRBJ1-1; clone size: .; V gene: TRBV18
CDR3 protein: CASSIMGSGGANEQFF; J gene: TRBJ2-1; clone size: .; V gene: TRBV9
CDR3 protein: CASSGVAASSYNSPLHF; J gene: TRBJ1-6; clone size: .; V gene: TRBV2
CDR3 protein: CASSLVREREQYF; J gene: TRBJ2-7; clone size: .; V gene: TRBV14
CDR3 protein: CASSPSRAGARRPQETQYF; J gene: TRBJ2-5; clone size: .; V gene: TRBV18
CDR3 protein: CASSPLRTGKTNEKLFF; J gene: TRBJ1-4; clone size: .; V gene: TRBV18
CDR3 protein: CASSQEFRGSPLHF; J gene: TRBJ1-6; clone size: .; V gene: TRBV14